The 20 T cell receptor beta chains below all came from one sample that was sequenced in a study of regulatory T cells in long-lasting Graves disease. For TCR beta, libraries came from iRepertoire HTBI primers and Arm-PCR of CDR3 regions. TCRdb used MiXCR to reprocess the multiplex PCR reads, holding one entry per CDR3 protein. Among over 350,000 distinct CDR3 sequences, roughly 15% were seen once, and the ten largest hold roughly 15%. Stated time point: newly diagnosed GD, antithyroid drugs for less than 3 months. Preparation of the TCR library used RNA extracted from PBMCs. This same sample was also part of a study on T cells in Graves' hyperthyroidism and ophthalmopathy.

Material: peripheral blood mononuclear cells (PBMCs), obtained at new diagnosis, from a patient treated with antithyroid drugs. These TCRs come from a woman aged 50 to 60 with Graves disease.

This clonotype was counted once. The rearrangement uses TRBV28 and TRBJ1-1; D gene ambiguous. CDR1 and CDR2 from the germline V gene are MDHEN and SYDVKM. This CDR3 is built from 14 residues. The V gene lost 7 bases and the J gene lost 6 bases, with 18 bases spanning the gap. Here the CDR3 DNA reads TGTGCCAGCACCCCGATCCGGAGTAGGGCTGAAGCTTTCTTT. It codes for CASTPIRSRAEAFF. Filled out from reference TRBV28 and TRBJ1-1, the complete variable domain reads DVKVTQSSRYLVKRTGEKVFLECVQDMDHENMFWYRQDPGLGLRLIYFSYDVKMKEKGDIPEGYSVSREKKERFSLILESASTNQTSMYLCASTPIRSRAEAFFGQGTRLTVV.

This clonotype was seen repeatedly, ten times or more. The rearrangement links TRBV3-1 to TRBJ2-5; no firm D call. Germline-derived CDR1 and CDR2 are LGHDT and YNNKEL (reference sequence). V lost 0 bases and J lost 1, with 12 bases in between. This CDR3 is 16 amino acids long. The chain's CDR3 is CASSQDLSRPQETQYF. The CDR3 DNA follows: TGTGCCAGCAGCCAAGATCTGTCTAGGCCCCAAGAGACCCAGTACTTC.

This clonotype was detected a few times. The V and J genes are TRBV3-1 and TRBJ1-1; a weak D match, TRBD1 (6 bases). Trimming stripped 3 bases from V and 2 bases from J, with 16 bases between. In germline, CDR1 is LGHDT, CDR2 YNNKEL (reference sequence). This CDR3 has 16 amino acids. CDR3 region: CASSHTGQLGNTEAFF. CDR3 in DNA: TGTGCCAGCAGCCACACTGGACAGCTAGGTAACACTGAAGCTTTCTTT.

V is TRBV3-1 and J is TRBJ2-5; tentatively, D is TRBD1 (6 bases). The V gene lost 3 bases and the J gene lost 1 base, with 12 bases spanning the gap. This CDR3 has 15 residues. Germline V gene lookup returns CDR1 LGHDT and CDR2 YNNKEL (reference sequence). This chain's CDR3 is CASSHAQGIQETQYF. The CDR3 region has the DNA TGTGCCAGCAGCCACGCCCAGGGGATCCAAGAGACCCAGTACTTC.

This clonotype was seen many times. V gene TRBV12-3 or TRBV12-4 combines with J gene TRBJ1-2; TRBD1 agrees at 9 bases. CDR3 size: 14 residues. Trimming at V came to 5 bases and at J to 5 bases, leaving 6 bases not matched to a gene. Written as DNA, the CDR3 is TGTGCCAGCAGTCGAACAGGGGGCGCGTATGGCTACACCTTC. Its protein is CASSRTGGAYGYTF.

This clonotype was detected ten times or more. This chain joins TRBV28 and TRBJ2-2, with 8 bases matching TRBD1. Germline values: CDR1 MDHEN, CDR2 SYDVKM. Trimming at V came to 7 bases and at J to 6 bases, leaving 7 bases not matched to a gene. The CDR3 runs to 14 residues. The CDR3: CASTPQGGAGELFF. CDR3 bases: TGTGCCAGCACCCCACAGGGGGGAGCCGGGGAGCTGTTTTTT.

This clonotype was recorded at least ten times. The rearrangement joins TRBV18 to TRBJ2-5; 9 bases match TRBD2. This CDR3 comprises 14 residues. Trimming removed 3 bases from V and 5 bases from J; junction bases left unmatched: 4. CDR1 is KGHSH, CDR2 LQKENI, per germline. The CDR3 reads CASSPMAGGETQYF. For the CDR3, the DNA is TGTGCCAGCTCACCGATGGCGGGAGGGGAGACCCAGTACTTC.

The table lists this clonotype with many counts. The rearrangement joins TRBV2 to TRBJ2-2; 9 bases map to TRBD2. The germline gives CDR1 SNHLY, CDR2 FYNNEI. The CDR3 consists of 15 residues. V gave up 7 bases and J gave up 3 bases; unmatched junction bases: 6. In DNA, the CDR3 is TGTGCCAGCATGGGGACTAGCCGCGACACCGGGGAGCTGTTTTTT. Protein sequence: CASMGTSRDTGELFF.

This clonotype was found many times. J is TRBJ2-3 and V is TRBV6-2 or TRBV6-3, with D tentatively TRBD2 (5 bases). Germline assignment: CDR1 MNHEY and CDR2 SVGEGT. V dropped 10 bases and J dropped 2 bases, with 13 bases sitting between them. The CDR3 extends over 13 amino acids. The CDR3 sequence: CAIERIITDTQYF. The CDR3 nucleotides are TGTGCCATCGAGCGGATAATCACAGATACGCAGTATTTT.

The genes are TRBV7-8 and TRBJ1-4; a possible D gene is TRBD1 (5 bases). V lost 1 base to trimming and J lost 4 bases, with 13 bases between them. Looked up from germline, CDR1 is SGHVS and CDR2 is FQNEAQ. The CDR3 has 16 amino acids. This CDR3 reads CASSLEGQGLNEKLFF. CDR3 bases: TGTGCCAGCAGCTTAGAGGGGCAGGGCCTTAATGAAAAACTGTTTTTT.

In its sample, this clonotype was seen a few times. This chain connects TRBV19 to TRBJ1-1; D may be TRBD1 (6 bases). Germline CDR1 LNHDA, CDR2 SQIVND (reference sequence). V was pared by 5 bases and J by 5 bases, with 15 bases between. The CDR3 loop spans 14 amino acids. CDR3 loop: CASSQQGFMTEAFF. CDR3 in DNA: TGTGCCAGTAGTCAACAGGGTTTTATGACTGAAGCTTTCTTT.

This clonotype was seen at least ten times. V gene TRBV7-9 combines with J gene TRBJ2-5; D remains unclear. V dropped 1 base and J dropped 1 base, with 7 bases sitting between them. This CDR3 has 14 amino acids. Per the germline V gene, CDR1 is SEHNR and CDR2 is FQNEAQ (reference sequence). The CDR3 sequence: CASSLGNSQETQYF. The CDR3 DNA reads as TGTGCCAGCAGCTTAGGTAACAGCCAAGAGACCCAGTACTTC. Combining the CDR3 with reference TRBV7-9 and TRBJ2-5 gives the whole variable domain DTGVSQNPRHKITKRGQNVTFRCDPISEHNRLYWYRQTLGQGPEFLTYFQNEAQLEKSRLLSDRFSAERPKGSFSTLEIQRTEQGDSAMYLCASSLGNSQETQYFGPGTRLLVL.

This clonotype was observed a few times. The chain joins TRBV4-1 to TRBJ1-5; D is possibly TRBD1 (6 bases). The V gene's germline CDR1 is MGHRA and CDR2 YSYEKL. This CDR3 has 15 amino acids. Trimming pared 2 bases from V and 0 bases from J, leaving 8 bases between. The CDR3 DNA reads TGCGCCAGCAGCCAACAGGGACATAGCAATCAGCCCCAGCATTTT. Translation gives CASSQQGHSNQPQHF.

This chain joins TRBV28 and TRBJ1-2, with D maybe TRBD1 (6 bases). Germline V gene data show CDR1 as MDHEN and CDR2 as SYDVKM. V lost 3 bases and J lost 5, with 13 bases in between. The CDR3 length is 14 residues. The CDR3 protein is CASSLGGGEYGYTF. The CDR3 DNA is TGTGCCAGCAGTTTGGGGGGGGGCGAGTATGGCTACACCTTC.

This clonotype was picked up many times. This chain connects TRBV28 to TRBJ2-7; D is uncertain. This CDR3 contains 17 residues. In germline, CDR1 is MDHEN, CDR2 SYDVKM. Trimming stripped 3 bases from V and 0 bases from J, with 18 bases between. The CDR3 loop reads CASSLPSRSLSSYEQYF. As DNA, the CDR3 is TGTGCCAGCAGTTTGCCCTCACGATCTCTCAGCTCCTACGAGCAGTACTTC.

This clonotype has at least ten counts. The CDR3 is CATGGARDTEAFF. The DNA for the CDR3 is TGTGCCACCGGTGGGGCGCGTGACACTGAAGCTTTCTTT. The V and J genes are TRBV15 and TRBJ1-1; D perhaps matches TRBD1 (5 bases). Germline V gene data show CDR1 as LNHNV and CDR2 as YYDKDF (reference sequence). Trimming shortened V by 8 bases and J by 3 bases, and 13 bases separated the two germline ends. The CDR3 sequence is 13 residues long.

At least ten counts were recorded for this clonotype. The CDR3 region has the DNA TGTGCCAGCAGCTTAATCGCAGGGGGGAACACTGAAGCTTTCTTT. Protein sequence: CASSLIAGGNTEAFF. V is TRBV7-3 and J is TRBJ1-1; 7 positions match TRBD1. The CDR3 extends over 15 amino acids. The germline CDR1 and CDR2 sequences are SGHTA and FQGTGA. The V gene end was trimmed by 1 base and the J gene end by 1 base; junction bases not matched to a gene: 3.

This clonotype has just a few counts. The CDR3 spells CANSETGDHQETQYF. CDR3 nucleotides: TGTGCCAACAGCGAGACAGGGGATCACCAAGAGACCCAGTACTTC. V usage is TRBV27 and J usage is TRBJ2-5, with TRBD1 identical over 8 bases. The V gene end was trimmed by 10 bases and the J gene end by 0 bases; junction bases not matched to a gene: 10. In germline, CDR1 is MNHEY, CDR2 SMNVEV (reference sequence). CDR3 size: 15 residues.

V and J are TRBV4-1 and TRBJ2-7; unclear D gene. Trimming took 0 bases from V and 3 from J, leaving 15 bases between them. The germline gives CDR1 MGHRA, CDR2 YSYEKL. The CDR3 is 16 residues long. The DNA for the CDR3 is TGCGCCAGCAGCCAAGAAGGCCGACTCCCCTACTACGAGCAGTACTTC. Amino acids: CASSQEGRLPYYEQYF.

This clonotype was picked up a small number of times. Possible read error: a much larger clone is one base away. The rearrangement uses TRBV28 and TRBJ1-4, with D perhaps TRBD1 (6 bases). Germline CDR1 and CDR2: MDHEN and SYDVKM. Trimming took 6 bases from V and 4 from J, leaving 15 bases between them. The CDR3 covers 15 residues. The CDR3 sequence is CASSDATGNNEKLFF. CDR3 sequence (DNA): TGTGCCAGCAGCGACGCGACAGGTAATAATGAAAAACTGTTTTTT. Based on the CDR3 plus reference TRBV28 and TRBJ1-4, the full variable domain is DVKVTQSSRYLVKRTGEKVFLECVQDMDHENMFWYRQDPGLGLRLIYFSYDVKMKEKGDIPEGYSVSREKKERFSLILESASTNQTSMYLCASSDATGNNEKLFFGSGTQLSVL.